Below, 17 T cell receptor beta chains from the same sample are listed, as sequenced in a study of graft-versus-host responses after intestinal transplantation. These receptors' targets are unknown. Assay: immunoSEQ multiplex PCR; the TCRdb copy retains only in-frame clones and omits some. This sample carries some 140,000 clones, around 94% of them seen once, and the ten largest clones take over 0.15%. Material: unstimulated CD4+ T cells sorted from spleen or lymph node cells, obtained before intestinal transplant. The receptors were sampled from a human donor who received an intestinal transplant.

This rearrangement joins TRBV18 to TRBJ1-4; a weak D match, TRBD1 (6 bases). Germline-derived CDR1 and CDR2 are KGHSH and LQKENI. V was trimmed by 4 bases and J by 4 bases, leaving 7 bases between them. The CDR3 is 13 amino acids. The chain's CDR3 is CASSRGGNEKLFF. The CDR3 DNA reads as TGTGCCAGCTCACGAGGGGGTAATGAAAAACTGTTTTTT. Full variable domain (missing parts from reference TRBV18 and TRBJ1-4): NAGVMQNPRHLVRRRGQEARLRCSPMKGHSHVYWYRQLPEEGLKFMVYLQKENIIDESGMPKERFSAEFPKEGPSILRIQQVVRGDSAAYFCASSRGGNEKLFFGSGTQLSVL.

J is TRBJ1-3 and V is TRBV5-6, with D uncertain. V was trimmed by 6 bases and J by 4 bases, leaving 20 bases between them. There are 16 residues in the CDR3. The germline CDR1 and CDR2 sequences are SGHDT and YYEEEE. The CDR3 DNA sequence: TGTGCCAGCATGCTCCAGCTCGGGTTTGGGGGAAACACCATATATTTT. It yields the protein CASMLQLGFGGNTIYF.

This chain links TRBV5-1 with TRBJ2-4, with D possibly being TRBD1 (8 bases). V lost 3 bases and J 8 bases, leaving 15 bases between the germline ends. This CDR3 region has 14 residues. Germline V gene data show CDR1 as SGHRS and CDR2 as YFSETQ. The CDR3 reads CASSSDREGDIQYF. In nucleotides, the CDR3 is TGCGCCAGCAGCTCGGACAGGGAGGGAGACATTCAGTACTTC.

CDR3 protein: CASSLYPSSYNEQFF. The CDR3 DNA reads as TGTGCCAGCAGCTTGTACCCCAGCTCCTACAATGAGCAGTTCTTC. V is TRBV5-4 and J is TRBJ2-1; D call uncertain. The V end lost 1 base, the J end lost 0 bases, and 8 bases lay between the germline ends. Per germline, CDR1 SGHNT and CDR2 YYREEE (reference sequence). The length of the CDR3 is 15 residues.

In its sample, this clone was seen once. J is TRBJ1-2 and V is TRBV27; 7 positions match TRBD1. With V trimmed by 0 bases and J by 8 bases, 3 bases remained unmatched. This CDR3 spans 13 amino acids. The germline gives CDR1 MNHEY, CDR2 SMNVEV (reference sequence). Here the CDR3 reads CASSLSRTGGYTF. The CDR3 bases are TGTGCCAGCAGTTTATCACGGACAGGCGGCTACACCTTC.

The chain employs TRBV5-4 and TRBJ2-1, with TRBD2 matching over 14 bases. This CDR3 region has 18 residues. The J segment lost 0 bases and the V segment lost 4 bases, leaving 6 bases of the junction unmatched. Germline assignment: CDR1 SGHNT and CDR2 YYREEE (reference sequence). CDR3 nucleotide sequence: TGTGCCAGCAGCCTGGGACTAGCGGGGGTTAGCTCCTACAATGAGCAGTTCTTC. Translated, it gives CASSLGLAGVSSYNEQFF.

The rearrangement joins TRBV2 to TRBJ1-1; 8 bases are a match to TRBD1. The CDR3 covers 14 residues. Germline assignment: CDR1 SNHLY and CDR2 FYNNEI. The ends lost 6 bases at V and 1 base at J; junction bases unmatched: 4. The CDR3 loop reads CASSRTGSNTEAFF. The CDR3 region has the DNA TGTGCCAGCAGCCGGACAGGGTCGAACACTGAAGCTTTCTTT. Full variable domain (rest looked up from reference TRBV2 and TRBJ1-1): EPEVTQTPSHQVTQMGQEVILRCVPISNHLYFYWYRQILGQKVEFLVSFYNNEISEKSEIFDDQFSVERPDGSNFTLKIRSTKLEDSAMYFCASSRTGSNTEAFFGQGTRLTVV.

The chain combines TRBV6-1 with TRBJ1-5, with D perhaps TRBD1 (5 bases). V was cut by 1 base and J by 7 bases, with 17 bases left in between. The CDR3 extends over 16 amino acids. Germline V gene lookup returns CDR1 MNHNS and CDR2 SASEGT. This CDR3 reads CASSEVGQGWGQPQHF. CDR3 nucleotide sequence: TGTGCCAGCAGTGAAGTAGGGCAGGGCTGGGGCCAGCCCCAGCATTTT.

The chain is built from TRBV11-2 and TRBJ1-2, with TRBD1 as a possible D gene (5 bases). V was shortened by 1 base and J by 5 bases, with 14 bases between the two germline ends. Per the germline V gene, CDR1 is SGHAT and CDR2 is FQNNGV. CDR3 length equals 15 residues. Written as DNA, the CDR3 is TGTGCCAGCAGCTTAGGTCCGGGACGTACTTATGGCTACACCTTC. The encoded protein is CASSLGPGRTYGYTF.

The chain combines TRBV5-1 with TRBJ1-1, with D tentatively TRBD1 (6 bases). The CDR3 extends over 15 amino acids. Germline V gene sequence: CDR1 SGHRS, CDR2 YFSETQ. The ends were cut back, 3 bases at V and 0 bases at J, with 12 bases in the middle. The DNA for the CDR3 is TGCGCCAGCAGCTACGACAGGAACATGAACACTGAAGCTTTCTTT. Translation gives CASSYDRNMNTEAFF.

V and J are TRBV2 and TRBJ2-1; no clear D. Germline values: CDR1 SNHLY, CDR2 FYNNEI. V was cut by 1 base and J by 9 bases, with 4 bases left in between. The length of the CDR3 is 11 residues. CDR3: CASSEVSEQFF. As DNA, the CDR3 is TGTGCCAGCAGTGAAGTCAGTGAGCAGTTCTTC.

The CDR3 is CASSPVGPPSYNEQFF. Here the CDR3 DNA reads TGTGCCAGCTCACCAGTAGGGCCGCCCTCCTACAATGAGCAGTTCTTC. The chain recombines TRBV18 with TRBJ2-1, with unresolved D. Trimming removed 2 bases from V and 0 bases from J, with 11 bases in between. CDR1 is KGHSH and CDR2 is LQKENI in the germline V gene. The CDR3 runs 16 residues.

This clone came up once. The CDR3 loop reads CATSPIGLGRADIQYF. DNA of the CDR3: TGTGCCACCAGCCCGATAGGACTCGGGAGGGCGGACATTCAGTACTTC. The rearrangement joins TRBV15 to TRBJ2-4, with TRBD2 matching over 8 bases. V shed 5 bases and J 8 bases; nucleotides not matched to a gene: 14. Germline CDR1 reads LNHNV; CDR2 reads YYDKDF (reference sequence). The CDR3 is 16 residues long. Filled out from reference TRBV15 and TRBJ2-4, the complete variable domain reads DAMVIQNPRYQVTQFGKPVTLSCSQTLNHNVMYWYQQKSSQAPKLLFHYYDKDFNNEADTPDNFQSRRPNTSFCFLDIRSPGLGDTAMYLCATSPIGLGRADIQYFGAGTRLSVL.

The rearrangement joins TRBV19 to TRBJ2-5, with 10 bases matching TRBD2. The CDR3 has 15 amino acids. V shed 5 bases and J 6 bases; nucleotides not matched to a gene: 9. CDR1 is LNHDA, CDR2 SQIVND, per germline (reference sequence). The CDR3 DNA reads as TGTGCCAGTAGTGGGATTCTAGCGGGGGAAAAGACCCAGTACTTC. Its protein is CASSGILAGEKTQYF.

CDR3 nucleotides: TGTGCCAGCAGTGGACAGGCCAATCAGCCCCAGCATTTT. This codes for CASSGQANQPQHF. This rearrangement joins TRBV27 to TRBJ1-5, with 7 positions matching TRBD1. The CDR3 is 13 residues long. Looked up from germline, CDR1 is MNHEY and CDR2 is SMNVEV (reference sequence). Unmatched junction bases numbered 1, after V lost 5 bases and J lost 3 bases.

The rearrangement links TRBV5-6 to TRBJ1-4; D is unresolved. V was cut by 0 bases and J by 2 bases, with 11 bases left in between. The CDR3 is made up of 16 amino acids. From germline, CDR1 is SGHDT and CDR2 YYEEEE. The CDR3, as DNA: TGTGCCAGCAGCTTGGGATCTCCGGGGACTAATGAAAAACTGTTTTTT. This encodes CASSLGSPGTNEKLFF.

The chain recombines TRBV7-9 with TRBJ2-5; D unclear. This CDR3 is built from 8 residues. Germline V CDR1 and CDR2: SEHNR, FQNEAQ (reference sequence). CDR3 DNA sequence: TGTGTAAAAGAGACCCAGTACTTC. Translating it yields CVKETQYF.